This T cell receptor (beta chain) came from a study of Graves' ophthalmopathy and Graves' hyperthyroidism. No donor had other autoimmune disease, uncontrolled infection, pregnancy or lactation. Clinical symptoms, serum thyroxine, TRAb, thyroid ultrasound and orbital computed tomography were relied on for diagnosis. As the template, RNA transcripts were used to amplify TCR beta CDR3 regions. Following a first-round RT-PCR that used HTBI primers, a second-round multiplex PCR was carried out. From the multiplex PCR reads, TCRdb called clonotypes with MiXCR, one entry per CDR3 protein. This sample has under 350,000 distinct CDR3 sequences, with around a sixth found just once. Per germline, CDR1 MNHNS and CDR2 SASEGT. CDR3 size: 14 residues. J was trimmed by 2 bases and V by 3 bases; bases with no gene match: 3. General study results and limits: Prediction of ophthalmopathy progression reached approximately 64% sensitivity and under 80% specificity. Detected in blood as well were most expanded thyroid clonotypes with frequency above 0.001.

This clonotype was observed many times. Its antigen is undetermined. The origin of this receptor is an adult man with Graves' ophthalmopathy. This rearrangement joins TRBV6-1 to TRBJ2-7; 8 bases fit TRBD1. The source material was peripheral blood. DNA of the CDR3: TGTGCCAGCAGTGACGGACAGGGTCCCTACGAGCAGTACTTC. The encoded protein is CASSDGQGPYEQYF.